This TCR beta chain was captured by sequencing in a study of T cell clones after liver transplantation. Study-level information: HCV positivity affected three of eight recipients; the rest lacked autoimmune or viral indications. Patients counted as tolerant after at least one year off all immunosuppression, enzymes not exceeding twice normal.

V was trimmed by 4 bases and J by 5 bases, leaving 27 bases between them. The germline V gene has CDR1 SGHNT and CDR2 YYREEE (reference sequence). CDR3 length: 18 amino acids. The repertoire was sequenced with immunoSEQ multiplex PCR; TCRdb's copy has only in-frame clones and lacks some. This table holds 53,000 or so clones, approximately 84% found once. The starting material was CD4+ T cells from blood, obtained before liver transplant. The chain employs TRBV5-4 and TRBJ2-5; D may be TRBD2 (6 bases). The clonotype was recovered from a human donor who received a liver transplant. The CDR3 loop is CASSPGPNPRELRETQYF. For the CDR3, the DNA is TGTGCCAGCAGCCCGGGGCCTAATCCTCGGGAGCTGAGGGAGACCCAGTACTTC. Filled out from reference TRBV5-4 and TRBJ2-5, the complete variable domain reads ETGVTQSPTHLIKTRGQQVTLRCSSQSGHNTVSWYQQALGQGPQFIFQYYREEENGRGNFPPRFSGLQFPNYSSELNVNALELDDSALYLCASSPGPNPRELRETQYFGPGTRLLVL.